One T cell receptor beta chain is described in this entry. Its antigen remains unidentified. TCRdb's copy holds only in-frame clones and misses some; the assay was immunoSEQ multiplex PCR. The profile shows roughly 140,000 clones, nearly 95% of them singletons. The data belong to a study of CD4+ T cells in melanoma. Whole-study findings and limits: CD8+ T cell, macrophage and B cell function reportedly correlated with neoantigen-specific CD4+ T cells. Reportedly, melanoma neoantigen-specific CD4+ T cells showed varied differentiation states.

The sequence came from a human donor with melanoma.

The CDR3 loop is CASSYTGGSSPLHF. CDR3 bases: TGTGCCAGCAGTTACACAGGGGGCTCTTCACCCCTCCACTTT. The rearrangement links TRBV6-5 to TRBJ1-6, with 9 bases lining up with TRBD1. V trimming: 2 bases; J trimming: 9 bases; junction bases outside the gene matches: 2. The CDR3 contains 14 residues. Germline assignment: CDR1 MNHEY and CDR2 SVGAGI.